A single sample gave rise to the 28 T cell receptor beta chains below, sequenced in a study of cytomegalovirus exposure and HLA in healthy donors (dated by TCRdb to the late 2010s). Libraries were built with the immunoSEQ multiplex PCR assay. The multiplex PCR relied on a mix of 60 forward primers for TCR Vbeta segments and 13 reverse primers for TCR Jbeta segments. TCRdb retrieved this table from immuneACCESS and kept in-frame rearrangements only. Not all clones are present; in checked studies, unresolved V genes account for under half, and no reason is known for the remainder. Within this sample are 150,000 to 200,000 clones, with around 77% of them counted one time only. More than 2% of the sample lies in the top ten. The sequenced material came from PBMCs. The origin of the receptors is a woman aged 25 to 39 in good health and CMV-seropositive.

This chain connects TRBV6-5 to TRBJ1-2; perhaps TRBD1 as D (5 bases). CDR3 length equals 13 residues. Trimming removed 2 bases from V and 8 bases from J, with 12 bases in between. Germline V gene data show CDR1 as MNHEY and CDR2 as SVGAGI. The CDR3 sequence: CASSYGGAEGYTF. The CDR3 region has the DNA TGTGCCAGCAGTTACGGTGGGGCGGAGGGCTACACCTTC.

This rearrangement joins TRBV6-1 to TRBJ2-5; D gene unclear. This CDR3 is built from 13 residues. V dropped 5 bases and J dropped 2 bases, with 9 bases sitting between them. Germline loops: CDR1 MNHNS, CDR2 SASEGT. The CDR3 loop reads CASSPETQETQYF. CDR3 in DNA: TGTGCCAGCAGTCCCGAGACACAAGAGACCCAGTACTTC.

This rearrangement joins TRBV10-3 to TRBJ1-1, with TRBD1 matching over 7 bases. In germline, CDR1 is ENHRY, CDR2 SYGVKD. V lost 8 bases and J lost 0; bases outside the gene matches: 9. The CDR3 length is 15 residues. DNA for the CDR3: TGTGCCATCGGTAGACAGGGCGGCATGAACACTGAAGCTTTCTTT. Amino acids: CAIGRQGGMNTEAFF.

This chain joins TRBV30 and TRBJ1-4; D is possibly TRBD1 (5 bases). Trimming shortened V by 3 bases and J by 3 bases, and 8 bases separated the two germline ends. The CDR3 is 13 amino acids. From germline, CDR1 is GTSNPN and CDR2 SVGIG (reference sequence). DNA of the CDR3: TGTGCCTGGAGCCAGGGATCTAATGAAAAACTGTTTTTT. As protein: CAWSQGSNEKLFF.

This chain connects TRBV10-3 to TRBJ2-7; weak D call: TRBD2 (6 bases). This CDR3 comprises 13 residues. Germline CDR1 reads ENHRY; CDR2 reads SYGVKD. The V gene lost 1 base and the J gene lost 11 bases, with 15 bases spanning the gap. The CDR3 DNA reads TGTGCCATCAGTGAGTTTGAGGGACTCGGGGAGTACTTC. Its translation is CAISEFEGLGEYF.

This chain uses TRBV6-5 with TRBJ1-1; no clear D. Germline-derived CDR1 and CDR2 are MNHEY and SVGAGI. V lost 5 bases and J lost 2, with 12 bases in between. CDR3 size: 14 residues. Here the CDR3 DNA reads TGTGCCAGCAGTCCCAGACGGAGAAACACTGAAGCTTTCTTT. Protein sequence: CASSPRRRNTEAFF.

The chain has TRBV4-3 and TRBJ2-7; 11 bases map to TRBD1. Trimming took 1 base from V and 4 from J; bases not matched to a gene: 6. The CDR3 totals 16 residues. CDR1 LGHNA and CDR2 YSLEER come from the germline V gene. The CDR3 DNA follows: TGCGCCAGCAGCCAAGCTCGGACAGGGGGCGCTTACGAGCAGTACTTC. Translating it yields CASSQARTGGAYEQYF.

The V and J genes are TRBV7-2 and TRBJ1-2, with D perhaps TRBD1 (5 bases). The length of the CDR3 is 14 residues. V was shortened by 4 bases and J by 4 bases, with 13 bases between the two germline ends. Germline V gives CDR1 SGHTA, CDR2 FQGNSA. CDR3 sequence reads: CASSSPGQAYGYTF. As DNA, the CDR3 is TGTGCCAGCAGCTCCCCAGGGCAGGCCTATGGCTACACCTTC.

V is TRBV5-1 and J is TRBJ1-5; D is ambiguous. Germline V gene sequence: CDR1 SGHRS, CDR2 YFSETQ. This CDR3 is built from 13 residues. Trimming left V 5 bases short and J 1 base short, with 7 bases between. The CDR3 sequence: CASREGSNQPQHF. Written as DNA, the CDR3 is TGCGCCAGCAGAGAGGGAAGCAATCAGCCCCAGCATTTT.

The chain recombines TRBV30 with TRBJ1-2, with 7 bases aligning to TRBD1. V lost 2 bases and J lost 0; bases outside the gene matches: 9. Germline lookup yields CDR1 GTSNPN and CDR2 SVGIG (reference sequence). The CDR3 is 16 amino acids. The CDR3, as DNA: TGTGCCTGGAGTCTCCGGGACAGATGGACTAACTATGGCTACACCTTC. It specifies CAWSLRDRWTNYGYTF.

This clone showed up just once. V is TRBV6-5 and J is TRBJ1-1; a weak D match, TRBD1 (5 bases). The CDR3 spans 15 residues. Trimming shortened V by 9 bases and J by 4 bases, and 21 bases separated the two germline ends. Germline V lookup: CDR1 MNHEY, CDR2 SVGAGI. CDR3 residues: CASGQGLGLSTEAFF. The CDR3 DNA reads TGTGCCAGTGGCCAGGGTTTGGGACTGAGCACTGAAGCTTTCTTT.

The chain links TRBV30 to TRBJ2-2, with 7 bases that match TRBD2. The V gene's germline CDR1 is GTSNPN and CDR2 SVGIG (reference sequence). The length of the CDR3 is 17 residues. V gave up 4 bases and J gave up 6 bases; unmatched junction bases: 17. The CDR3 protein is CAWTQVRDYRSPGELFF. In nucleotides, the CDR3 is TGTGCCTGGACCCAAGTCCGGGACTACCGCTCCCCCGGGGAGCTGTTTTTT.

This clone was recorded once. The chain employs TRBV7-9 and TRBJ2-5; perhaps TRBD1 as D (7 bases). Germline V gene sequence: CDR1 SEHNR, CDR2 FQNEAQ (reference sequence). CDR3 length equals 15 residues. V gave up 4 bases and J gave up 5 bases, with 17 bases separating them. The CDR3 region is CASSSPRGVGETQYF. In DNA, the CDR3 is TGTGCCAGCAGCTCACCCAGGGGGGTAGGGGAGACCCAGTACTTC.

J is TRBJ1-1 and V is TRBV7-9; 7 positions match TRBD1. This CDR3 spans 15 amino acids. Germline CDR1 SEHNR, CDR2 FQNEAQ (reference sequence). V was pared by 1 base and J by 6 bases, with 8 bases of the junction left unmatched. The CDR3 bases are TGTGCCAGCAGCTTAGAAGACAGGGTAGGCCCTGAAGCTTTCTTT. Translating it yields CASSLEDRVGPEAFF. Variable domain in full (rest from reference TRBV7-9 and TRBJ1-1): DTGVSQNPRHKITKRGQNVTFRCDPISEHNRLYWYRQTLGQGPEFLTYFQNEAQLEKSRLLSDRFSAERPKGSFSTLEIQRTEQGDSAMYLCASSLEDRVGPEAFFGQGTRLTVV.

CDR3 loop: CAWSAGNTEAFF. Written as DNA, the CDR3 is TGTGCCTGGAGTGCGGGGAACACTGAAGCTTTCTTT. The V call is TRBV30, the J call TRBJ1-1; D is unresolved. Germline V lookup: CDR1 GTSNPN, CDR2 SVGIG (reference sequence). V gave up 1 base and J gave up 1 base, with 4 bases separating them. This CDR3 contains 12 residues. The full variable domain, its missing parts supplied by reference TRBV30 and TRBJ1-1, is SQTIHQWPATLVQPVGSPLSLECTVEGTSNPNLYWYRQAAGRGLQLLFYSVGIGQISSEVPQNLSASRPQDRQFILSSKKLLLSDSGFYLCAWSAGNTEAFFGQGTRLTVV.

The rearrangement uses TRBV28 and TRBJ2-3, with 12 bases lining up with TRBD2. This CDR3 is built from 15 residues. CDR1 is MDHEN, CDR2 SYDVKM, per germline. Trimming cost V 5 bases and J 5 bases; bases outside gene matches: 5. The CDR3 reads CASSPLAGGQDTQYF. DNA of the CDR3: TGTGCCAGCAGTCCGCTAGCGGGGGGGCAAGATACGCAGTATTTT.

CDR3 in amino acids: CASSPSGGWTNREQFF. The CDR3 nucleotides read TGTGCCAGCAGCCCTTCGGGGGGCTGGACCAATCGGGAGCAGTTCTTC. This chain joins TRBV9 and TRBJ2-1, with D perhaps matching TRBD2 (7 bases). Germline CDR1 and CDR2: SGDLS and YYNGEE. Trimming cost V 4 bases and J 10 bases, with 24 bases left between them. The CDR3 is 16 amino acids.

The rearrangement uses TRBV28 and TRBJ1-2; D gene ambiguous. Germline V gives CDR1 MDHEN, CDR2 SYDVKM. This CDR3 contains 15 residues. V was shortened by 1 base and J by 4 bases, with 13 bases between the two germline ends. The CDR3 loop is CASSLSGEPPYGYTF. The CDR3 DNA reads TGTGCCAGCAGTTTATCCGGGGAGCCCCCCTATGGCTACACCTTC.

The V and J genes are TRBV6-1 and TRBJ2-1; TRBD1 might be the D (6 bases). CDR3 size: 15 residues. The germline V gene encodes CDR1 MNHNS and CDR2 SASEGT. V was pared by 5 bases and J by 2 bases, with 13 bases between. CDR3 region: CASSKYRAPYNEQFF. CDR3 in DNA: TGTGCCAGCAGTAAATACAGGGCACCCTACAATGAGCAGTTCTTC.

This chain connects TRBV9 to TRBJ1-2; D ambiguous. The CDR3 runs 16 residues. Germline V gene sequence: CDR1 SGDLS, CDR2 YYNGEE. V lost 4 bases and J lost 7, with 23 bases in between. The CDR3 loop is CASSYPLGGVLSGYTF. The DNA of the CDR3 is TGTGCCAGCAGCTATCCGTTGGGCGGGGTTTTGAGTGGCTACACCTTC.

The CDR3 region is CASSLDNEQFF. The CDR3 DNA reads TGTGCCAGCAGCCTCGACAATGAGCAGTTCTTC. The chain has TRBV11-2 and TRBJ2-1; D is uncertain. This CDR3 is 11 amino acids long. The ends were cut back, 5 bases at V and 5 bases at J, with 4 bases in the middle. Germline V gives CDR1 SGHAT, CDR2 FQNNGV.

The rearrangement links TRBV9 to TRBJ2-3, with D perhaps TRBD2 (6 bases). This CDR3 comprises 14 residues. Per the germline V gene, CDR1 is SGDLS and CDR2 is YYNGEE. V lost 2 bases and J lost 6, with 13 bases in between. The chain's CDR3 is CASSVRGREDTQYF. The CDR3 DNA follows: TGTGCCAGCAGCGTTCGGGGGAGAGAGGATACGCAGTATTTT.

V and J are TRBV6-4 and TRBJ2-1, with 11 positions matching TRBD2. V was pared by 3 bases and J by 4 bases, with 2 bases of the junction left unmatched. Per germline, CDR1 MRHNA and CDR2 SNTAGT. This CDR3 region has 15 residues. CDR3 region: CASSDTSGGYNEQFF. The CDR3 bases are TGTGCCAGCAGTGATACTAGCGGGGGTTACAATGAGCAGTTCTTC.

V usage is TRBV9 and J usage is TRBJ2-5; weak D call: TRBD2 (5 bases). This CDR3 region has 14 residues. Germline V gene sequence: CDR1 SGDLS, CDR2 YYNGEE. V lost 0 bases, J lost 2 bases, and 8 bases lay in between. The chain's CDR3 is CASSVGTLQETQYF. In DNA, the CDR3 is TGTGCCAGCAGCGTAGGGACTTTACAAGAGACCCAGTACTTC. The complete variable domain, with remaining parts taken from reference TRBV9 and TRBJ2-5, reads DSGVTQTPKHLITATGQRVTLRCSPRSGDLSVYWYQQSLDQGLQFLIQYYNGEERAKGNILERFSAQQFPDLHSELNLSSLELGDSALYFCASSVGTLQETQYFGPGTRLLVL.

This clone was counted once. The rearrangement uses TRBV29-1 and TRBJ1-2; 8 nucleotides align to TRBD1. The junction had 3 bases not matched to a gene; V was cut back by 5 bases and J by 4 bases. CDR1 and CDR2 (germline): SQVTM, ANQGSEA. The CDR3 covers 12 residues. The CDR3 here is CSVSDRGYGYTF. The CDR3 DNA follows: TGCAGCGTTTCTGACAGGGGCTATGGCTACACCTTC.

This clone was counted at least ten times. V usage is TRBV5-4 and J usage is TRBJ2-1, with D perhaps TRBD1 (5 bases). CDR3 size: 14 residues. Germline values: CDR1 SGHNT, CDR2 YYREEE (reference sequence). The V gene lost 4 bases and the J gene lost 2 bases, with 10 bases spanning the gap. For the CDR3, the DNA is TGTGCCAGCAGCAAGGACACCGCCTACAATGAGCAGTTCTTC. Its protein product is CASSKDTAYNEQFF. The full variable domain, completed using reference TRBV5-4 and TRBJ2-1, is ETGVTQSPTHLIKTRGQQVTLRCSSQSGHNTVSWYQQALGQGPQFIFQYYREEENGRGNFPPRFSGLQFPNYSSELNVNALELDDSALYLCASSKDTAYNEQFFGPGTRLTVL.

The genes are TRBV15 and TRBJ1-4; D is perhaps TRBD1 (5 bases). The CDR3 totals 17 residues. Germline V lookup: CDR1 LNHNV, CDR2 YYDKDF (reference sequence). V lost 5 bases, J lost 11 bases, and 27 bases lay in between. The CDR3 protein is CATSFSLGGSPKKKLFF. CDR3 nucleotides: TGTGCCACCAGCTTTAGTCTCGGGGGTTCCCCCAAGAAGAAACTGTTTTTT.

The J gene is TRBJ2-1, the V gene TRBV5-4; D is possibly TRBD1 (6 bases). The CDR3 loop spans 14 amino acids. Germline CDR1 and CDR2: SGHNT and YYREEE (reference sequence). V lost 7 bases and J 10 bases, leaving 21 bases between the germline ends. The CDR3 DNA reads TGTGCCAGCTTAAGAAGGGGGTACCAAGAGGAGCAGTTCTTC. Amino acids: CASLRRGYQEEQFF.